The 30 T cell receptor beta chains reported below all come from one sample, sequenced in a study of control samples from healthy donors and cancer patients. Produced via immunoSEQ multiplex PCR; TCRdb's table is partial and in-frame only. The sample lists 95,000 to 130,000 clones; 93% were seen once. The source material was blood. Receptor source: a young man in good health.

The V gene is TRBV12-5, the J gene TRBJ1-4, with D possibly matching TRBD1 (6 bases). V was cut by 7 bases and J by 6 bases, with 24 bases left in between. CDR1 and CDR2 (germline): LGHNT, FRNRAP. The CDR3 spans 17 residues. The CDR3 reads CASAGLVGGSADEKLFF. As DNA, the CDR3 is TGTGCTAGTGCCGGCTTGGTGGGGGGCAGTGCAGATGAAAAACTGTTTTTT.

The count of this clone is one. The chain uses TRBV11-2 and TRBJ1-1; D remains unclear. Germline V lookup: CDR1 SGHAT, CDR2 FQNNGV. V gave up 2 bases and J gave up 5 bases, with 9 bases separating them. CDR3 length: 13 residues. The CDR3 reads CASSLPGATEAFF. The CDR3 nucleotides read TGTGCCAGCAGCTTACCCGGCGCGACTGAAGCTTTCTTT.

The chain links TRBV6-1 to TRBJ1-2, with D possibly TRBD1 on 5 matching bases. Germline lookup yields CDR1 MNHNS and CDR2 SASEGT. V shed 3 bases and J shed 7 bases, with 15 bases lying between them. The CDR3 totals 14 residues. The CDR3 region has the DNA TGTGCCAGCAGTGATATAGTAGGTGGGGCTGGCTACACCTTC. As protein: CASSDIVGGAGYTF.

The rearrangement joins TRBV7-9 to TRBJ1-1, with 8 bases lining up with TRBD1. V dropped 5 bases and J dropped 4; count of bases not matched to a gene: 3. Germline assignment: CDR1 SEHNR and CDR2 FQNEAQ (reference sequence). The CDR3 is 13 residues long. CDR3 residues: CASSNRGSTEAFF. The CDR3 bases are TGTGCCAGCAGCAACAGGGGGAGCACTGAAGCTTTCTTT.

This sequence joins TRBV5-6 and TRBJ2-6; D remains unclear. The CDR3 consists of 18 residues. CDR1 SGHDT and CDR2 YYEEEE come from the germline V gene. V gave up 0 bases and J gave up 0 bases, with 13 bases separating them. This CDR3 reads CASSLARRSVSGANVLTF. As DNA, the CDR3 is TGTGCCAGCAGCTTGGCCAGGAGAAGTGTCTCTGGGGCCAACGTCCTGACTTTC.

As regards this clone: The same CDR3 also results from other DNA sequences found in this sample. The chain carries TRBV3-1 (or the pseudogene TRBV3-2) and TRBJ1-5; D ambiguous. This CDR3 has 15 amino acids. Trimming took 0 bases from V and 5 from J, leaving 11 bases between them. CDR1 is LGHDT and CDR2 is YNNKEL in the germline V gene (reference sequence). The CDR3 DNA reads TGTGCCAGCAGCCAAGATTGGGCACCAGATCAGCCCCAGCATTTT. Its protein is CASSQDWAPDQPQHF.

The chain uses TRBV11-2 and TRBJ2-2, with no clear D. CDR1 and CDR2 (germline): SGHAT, FQNNGV. The CDR3 is made up of 14 amino acids. Trimming pared 5 bases from V and 6 bases from J, leaving 13 bases between. CDR3 sequence: CASSPNDRPGELFF. The CDR3 DNA reads as TGTGCCAGCAGCCCTAATGATCGCCCCGGGGAGCTGTTTTTT.

This chain links TRBV5-4 with TRBJ2-2, with D unclear. The CDR3 consists of 11 residues. Germline V gene sequence: CDR1 SGHNT, CDR2 YYREEE (reference sequence). The germline V and J ends were trimmed by 2 bases and 7 bases, with 3 bases remaining between them. CDR3 nucleotide sequence: TGTGCCAGCAGCTTTAGCGGGGAGCTGTTTTTT. As protein: CASSFSGELFF.

The V call is TRBV29-1, the J call TRBJ1-2, with D perhaps TRBD1 (6 bases). Trimming stripped 1 base from V and 8 bases from J, with 11 bases between. The CDR3 runs to 12 residues. Germline V gene data show CDR1 as SQVTM and CDR2 as ANQGSEA. CDR3 sequence: CSVEGRGKGYTF. DNA for the CDR3: TGCAGCGTTGAAGGGAGGGGGAAGGGCTACACCTTC.

For this clone: An end of the junction does not agree with germline; a read error may underlie this. V gene TRBV10-3 combines with J gene TRBJ1-6; unclear D gene. The CDR3 runs 16 residues. The germline CDR1 and CDR2 sequences are ENHRY and SYGVKD. The CDR3 coding sequence is TGTGCCATCAGTCAGTCGGGCGGGCAAGAAGGTTCACCCCTCCACTTT. This translates into CAISQSGGQEGSPLHF.

The chain links TRBV6-1 to TRBJ1-4; 7 positions agree with TRBD1. This CDR3 has 15 residues. The junction had 4 bases not matched to a gene; V was cut back by 1 base and J by 5 bases. Per the germline V gene, CDR1 is MNHNS and CDR2 is SASEGT. The CDR3 reads CASSEVETGNEKLFF. CDR3 DNA: TGTGCCAGCAGTGAAGTTGAGACAGGGAATGAAAAACTGTTTTTT.

DNA of the CDR3: TGTGCCAGCTCACCACGGAATCCTGAGATGAACACTGAAGCTTTCTTT. It yields the protein CASSPRNPEMNTEAFF. This chain links TRBV18 with TRBJ1-1, with D uncertain. Looked up from germline, CDR1 is KGHSH and CDR2 is LQKENI. This CDR3 comprises 16 residues. V was shortened by 1 base and J by 0 bases, with 12 bases between the two germline ends.

The chain uses TRBV28 and TRBJ1-5; D remains ambiguous. Trimming removed 7 bases from V and 9 bases from J, with 13 bases in between. The germline V gene encodes CDR1 MDHEN and CDR2 SYDVKM. The CDR3 has 12 amino acids. The CDR3 DNA reads TGTGCCAGCAACGACCGATGGCGGCCCCAGCATTTT. Residues: CASNDRWRPQHF.

The CDR3, as DNA: TGTGCCAGCAGCCTCCGGGACAGGAATGAAAAACTGTTTTTT. Translated, it gives CASSLRDRNEKLFF. V gene TRBV27 combines with J gene TRBJ1-4, with 8 nucleotides matching TRBD1. There are 14 residues in the CDR3. Germline V gene lookup returns CDR1 MNHEY and CDR2 SMNVEV (reference sequence). J was trimmed by 5 bases and V by 6 bases; bases with no gene match: 5.

The rearrangement links TRBV27 to TRBJ1-1, with D possibly TRBD1 on 5 matching bases. The CDR3 extends over 14 amino acids. Trimming removed 3 bases from V and 3 bases from J, with 11 bases in between. Germline CDR1 reads MNHEY; CDR2 reads SMNVEV (reference sequence). Here the CDR3 reads CASSFGGTYTEAFF. As DNA, the CDR3 is TGTGCCAGCAGTTTCGGGGGGACCTACACTGAAGCTTTCTTT.

V usage is TRBV6-4 and J usage is TRBJ1-2; D may be TRBD1 (6 bases). CDR1 and CDR2 (germline): MRHNA, SNTAGT. The V and J ends lost 6 bases and 0 bases respectively, with 11 bases between them. This CDR3 comprises 14 residues. In nucleotides, the CDR3 is TGTGCCAGCAGGCGGGACACCGCTAACTATGGCTACACCTTC. As protein: CASRRDTANYGYTF.

This clone was recorded only once. The chain combines TRBV13 with TRBJ2-7, with TRBD1 matching over 9 bases. Germline V gene lookup returns CDR1 PRHDT and CDR2 FYEKMQ (reference sequence). This CDR3 comprises 14 residues. After removal of 3 bases from V and 4 bases from J, the junction contained 4 bases not matched to a gene. This CDR3 reads CASSLGQGAYEQYF. The CDR3 DNA reads as TGTGCCAGCAGCTTGGGACAGGGTGCGTACGAGCAGTACTTC.

This rearrangement joins TRBV5-1 to TRBJ1-3; TRBD1 might be the D (5 bases). Trimming cost V 1 base and J 0 bases, with 11 bases left between them. This CDR3 is 16 amino acids long. Germline V gives CDR1 SGHRS, CDR2 YFSETQ. CDR3: CASSLMTASSGNTIYF. In DNA form, the CDR3 reads TGCGCCAGCAGCTTGATGACAGCTAGCTCTGGAAACACCATATATTTT.

In its sample, this clone was seen a few times. The V and J genes are TRBV6-6 and TRBJ1-4, with 9 bases that match TRBD1. J lost 8 bases, V lost 3 bases, and 4 bases had no gene match. There are 14 residues in the CDR3. CDR1 MNHNY and CDR2 SVGAGI come from the germline V gene (reference sequence). The CDR3 DNA reads TGTGCCAGCAGTTATGGGACAGGGAGGGAAAAACTGTTTTTT. This gives the protein CASSYGTGREKLFF.

This clone was counted a single time. The chain combines TRBV11-2 with TRBJ1-1; tentatively, D is TRBD1 (5 bases). CDR3 length equals 11 residues. The germline V gene encodes CDR1 SGHAT and CDR2 FQNNGV. Trimming shortened V by 2 bases and J by 7 bases, and 5 bases separated the two germline ends. This chain's CDR3 is CASSLRGEAFF. In DNA, the CDR3 is TGTGCCAGCAGCTTAAGGGGTGAAGCTTTCTTT.

The genes are TRBV24-1 and TRBJ1-6; the D is unclear. Germline assignment: CDR1 KGHDR and CDR2 SFDVKD. With 4 bases removed from V and 7 bases from J, the gap between germline ends came to 7 bases. The CDR3 runs 13 residues. The CDR3 loop reads CATSELPNSPLHF. In DNA, the CDR3 is TGTGCCACCAGTGAGCTGCCCAATTCACCCCTCCACTTT.

The genes are TRBV4-2 and TRBJ2-1; 7 bases align to TRBD1. This CDR3 is built from 17 residues. Germline-derived CDR1 and CDR2 are LGHNA and YNFKEQ. V trimming: 3 bases; J trimming: 6 bases; junction bases outside the gene matches: 14. CDR3 DNA sequence: TGTGCCAGCAGCCATTTTACCGGGACAGTCCAGACCAATGAGCAGTTCTTC. This translates into CASSHFTGTVQTNEQFF.

This clone is a singleton in its sample. This chain links TRBV5-1 with TRBJ2-3, with 8 bases identical to TRBD2. The CDR3 runs to 15 residues. J was trimmed by 0 bases and V by 4 bases; bases with no gene match: 4. Per germline, CDR1 SGHRS and CDR2 YFSETQ. The CDR3 spells CASSVRGASTDTQYF. DNA of the CDR3: TGCGCCAGCAGCGTGCGGGGGGCAAGCACAGATACGCAGTATTTT.

V and J are TRBV11-2 and TRBJ2-6, with TRBD1 matching over 7 bases. From germline, CDR1 is SGHAT and CDR2 FQNNGV. The CDR3 length is 18 residues. V trimming: 5 bases; J trimming: 0 bases; junction bases outside the gene matches: 10. Written as DNA, the CDR3 is TGTGCCAGCAGCCCACAATGGACAGGCGACTCTGGGGCCAACGTCCTGACTTTC. Translation gives CASSPQWTGDSGANVLTF.

The CDR3: CASSFTGGLGDEKLFF. CDR3 coding DNA: TGTGCCAGCAGCTTCACAGGGGGCTTAGGAGATGAAAAACTGTTTTTT. The chain joins TRBV5-5 to TRBJ1-4; 9 bases match TRBD1. Looked up from germline, CDR1 is SGHKS and CDR2 is YYEKEE (reference sequence). The V segment lost 2 bases and the J segment 6 bases; nucleotides outside the gene matches: 8. The CDR3 runs 16 residues.

The V gene is TRBV6-5, the J gene TRBJ2-7; tentatively, D is TRBD2 (5 bases). The CDR3 is 13 amino acids. The germline V gene has CDR1 MNHEY and CDR2 SVGAGI. Trimming shortened V by 10 bases and J by 2 bases, and 15 bases separated the two germline ends. CDR3: CATNLGLTYEQYF. In nucleotides, the CDR3 is TGTGCCACCAACCTAGGACTTACCTACGAGCAGTACTTC.

This clone was detected only once. V usage is TRBV4-1 and J usage is TRBJ2-3; D unclear. Per the germline V gene, CDR1 is MGHRA and CDR2 is YSYEKL. Trimming shortened V by 0 bases and J by 0 bases, and 4 bases separated the two germline ends. The CDR3 is made up of 14 amino acids. The CDR3: CASSQEESTDTQYF. CDR3 sequence (DNA): TGCGCCAGCAGCCAAGAGGAGAGCACAGATACGCAGTATTTT.

This chain connects TRBV27 to TRBJ1-5; perhaps TRBD1 as D (5 bases). The CDR3 consists of 14 residues. Trimming took off 6 bases at V and 2 bases at J, with 11 bases between the two ends. Germline CDR1 and CDR2: MNHEY and SMNVEV (reference sequence). CDR3 sequence reads: CASSWGPGNQPQHF. The CDR3 nucleotides read TGTGCCAGCAGCTGGGGACCGGGCAATCAGCCCCAGCATTTT.

The V gene is TRBV10-3, the J gene TRBJ1-1; no reliable D call. This CDR3 region has 13 residues. Germline V CDR1 and CDR2: ENHRY, SYGVKD. Deletions cut 6 bases from V and 2 bases from J, with 10 bases between. The CDR3 DNA sequence: TGTGCCATCAGGACGAGTGGAAACACTGAAGCTTTCTTT. This translates into CAIRTSGNTEAFF.

The rearrangement links TRBV30 to TRBJ2-2; 7 nucleotides line up with TRBD1. With 5 bases clipped from V and 4 bases from J, the junction kept 7 bases outside the gene matches. This CDR3 has 14 residues. Per germline, CDR1 GTSNPN and CDR2 SVGIG (reference sequence). The CDR3 sequence is CAWGTGAGTGELFF. DNA of the CDR3: TGTGCCTGGGGAACAGGGGCTGGCACCGGGGAGCTGTTTTTT.